This TCR beta chain was retrieved from a study of shared clonotypes between healthy human individuals. Adult Caucasians living in Nashville, Tennessee made up all of the donors. The V and J ends lost 2 bases and 0 bases, in that order; junction bases with no gene match: 6. CDR3 length equals 16 residues. Germline V CDR1 and CDR2: KGHSH, LQKENI. When replicate PCRs were run on unsorted PBMC, they used around 290 ng DNA, 25,000 to 30,000 T cell genomes. Under the authors' procedure: There were no quality scores in the junction-only immunoSEQ sequences, so filtering differed. Sequencing used immunoSEQ multiplex PCR; TCRdb keeps in-frame clones, though not all of them. Clonal size and the V and J genes are those of that table, whereas D and trimming came from the DNA. This table holds around 450,000 clones, around 79% found once.

The V gene is TRBV18, the J gene TRBJ2-7; 8 nucleotides match TRBD2. The receptor was derived from a woman aged 40 to 49 in good health. Some clones in this sample may be carry-over from other donors' samples. Sequences were obtained from PBMCs. CDR3 DNA sequence: TGTGCCAGCTCACCATACGGGACTAGTAGCTCCTACGAGCAGTACTTC. This codes for CASSPYGTSSSYEQYF.